These 7 T cell receptor beta chains share one sample of origin, sequenced in a study of CD8+ T cells in alopecia areata. cDNA serving as the sequencing template came from extracted, reverse transcribed RNA. TCRdb keeps only in-frame clones here, not all; method: immunoSEQ multiplex PCR. There are about 150,000 clones in the sample; about 89% occur only once, and more than 12% lies in the top ten. The specimen comprised CD8+ T cells sorted from blood, sampled at week 0. Receptors originate from a human donor with alopecia areata.

The chain has TRBV29-1 and TRBJ2-1; TRBD2 is a possible D gene (5 bases). Deletions cut 6 bases from V and 6 bases from J, with 9 bases between. Germline V gene lookup returns CDR1 SQVTM and CDR2 ANQGSEA. CDR3 length equals 11 residues. The CDR3 coding sequence is TGCAGCGTGCCCGCGGGCAATGAGCAGTTCTTC. It is translated as CSVPAGNEQFF.

This sequence joins TRBV18 and TRBJ2-5, with TRBD2 as a possible D gene (6 bases). Per the germline V gene, CDR1 is KGHSH and CDR2 is LQKENI. The V end was cut by 5 bases, the J end by 5 bases, with 18 bases between. CDR3 size: 15 residues. Here the CDR3 DNA reads TGTGCCAGCTCAACGACAGCAAACGGAGGGGAGACCCAGTACTTC. It yields the protein CASSTTANGGETQYF.

The chain has TRBV29-1 and TRBJ1-4; D is unclear. The V end was cut by 4 bases, the J end by 7 bases, with 13 bases between. CDR3 length equals 13 residues. Per germline, CDR1 SQVTM and CDR2 ANQGSEA. CDR3 sequence: CSVADFMGEKLFF. The DNA for the CDR3 is TGCAGCGTTGCCGACTTCATGGGTGAAAAACTGTTTTTT.

This clone showed up just a few times. The CDR3 loop is CASSLDWRGTNTEAFF. In DNA, the CDR3 is TGTGCCAGCAGCTTAGATTGGAGGGGGACGAACACTGAAGCTTTCTTT. The gene calls are TRBV11-3 and TRBJ1-1; maybe TRBD1 (6 bases). This CDR3 has 16 residues. V gave up 0 bases and J gave up 1 base, with 12 bases separating them. Germline V gene sequence: CDR1 SGHNT, CDR2 YENEEA.

This chain uses TRBV4-1 with TRBJ2-7; 11 bases map to TRBD2. The CDR3 sequence is 16 residues long. Germline V gene data show CDR1 as MGHRA and CDR2 as YSYEKL. After removal of 3 bases from V and 3 bases from J, the junction contained 7 bases not matched to a gene. The CDR3 nucleotides read TGCGCCAGCAGCCAGCTAGCGGGAGGAGAATACTACGAGCAGTACTTC. Translated, it gives CASSQLAGGEYYEQYF.

The chain is built from TRBV7-2 and TRBJ2-3; D tentatively fits TRBD1 or TRBD2 (7 bases each). The V end was cut by 4 bases, the J end by 6 bases, with 23 bases between. The CDR3 extends over 17 amino acids. Germline assignment: CDR1 SGHTA and CDR2 FQGNSA. The CDR3 nucleotides read TGTGCCAGCAGCTCCGGGGGGACGACAGGGATTAAGGATACGCAGTATTTT. Translated, it gives CASSSGGTTGIKDTQYF.

The chain combines TRBV27 with TRBJ2-7, with 10 bases fitting TRBD1. J was trimmed by 4 bases and V by 0 bases; bases with no gene match: 3. CDR1 and CDR2 from the germline V gene are MNHEY and SMNVEV (reference sequence). CDR3 length: 15 residues. The CDR3: CASSLSGQGPYEQYF. In DNA, the CDR3 is TGTGCCAGCAGTTTATCGGGACAGGGGCCATACGAGCAGTACTTC.